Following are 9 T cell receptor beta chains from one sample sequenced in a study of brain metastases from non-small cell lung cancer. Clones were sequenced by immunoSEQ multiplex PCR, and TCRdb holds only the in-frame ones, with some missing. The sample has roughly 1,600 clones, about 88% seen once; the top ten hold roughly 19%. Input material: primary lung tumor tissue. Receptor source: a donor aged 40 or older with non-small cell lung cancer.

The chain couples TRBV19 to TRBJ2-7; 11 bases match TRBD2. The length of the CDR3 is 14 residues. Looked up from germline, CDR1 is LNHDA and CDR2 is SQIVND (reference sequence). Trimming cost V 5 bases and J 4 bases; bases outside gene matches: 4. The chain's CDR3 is CASSSSGGPYEQYF. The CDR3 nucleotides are TGTGCCAGTAGTTCTAGCGGGGGGCCATACGAGCAGTACTTC.

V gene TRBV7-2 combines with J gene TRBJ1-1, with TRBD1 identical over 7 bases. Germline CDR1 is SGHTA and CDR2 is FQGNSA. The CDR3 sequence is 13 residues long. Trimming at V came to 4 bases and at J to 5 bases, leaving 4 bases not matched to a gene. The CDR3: CASSSHRGTEAFF. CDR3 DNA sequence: TGTGCCAGCAGCTCTCACAGGGGAACTGAAGCTTTCTTT.

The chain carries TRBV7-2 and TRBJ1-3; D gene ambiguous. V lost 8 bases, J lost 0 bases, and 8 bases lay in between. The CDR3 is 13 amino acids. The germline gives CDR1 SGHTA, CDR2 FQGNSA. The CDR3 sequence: CASCTSSGNTIYF. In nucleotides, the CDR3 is TGTGCCAGCTGTACGAGCTCTGGAAACACCATATATTTT.

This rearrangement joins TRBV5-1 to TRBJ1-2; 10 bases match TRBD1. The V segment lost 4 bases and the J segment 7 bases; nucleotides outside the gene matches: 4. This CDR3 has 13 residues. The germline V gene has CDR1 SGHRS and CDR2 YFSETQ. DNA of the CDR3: TGCGCCAGCAGCCCCCGGGACAGGGGTGGCTACACCTTC. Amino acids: CASSPRDRGGYTF.

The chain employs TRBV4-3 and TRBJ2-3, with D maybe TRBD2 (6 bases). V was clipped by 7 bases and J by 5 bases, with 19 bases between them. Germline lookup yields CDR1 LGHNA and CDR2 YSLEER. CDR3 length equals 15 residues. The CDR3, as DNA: TGCGCCAGCAACCTACAAGACAACGGGGGAGATACGCAGTATTTT. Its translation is CASNLQDNGGDTQYF.

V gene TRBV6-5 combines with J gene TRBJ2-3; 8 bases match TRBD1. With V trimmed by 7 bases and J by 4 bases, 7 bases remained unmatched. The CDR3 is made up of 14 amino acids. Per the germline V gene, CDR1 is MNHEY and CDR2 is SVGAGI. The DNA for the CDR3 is TGTGCCAGCACTTCCGGACAGGGACCAGATACGCAGTATTTT. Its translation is CASTSGQGPDTQYF.

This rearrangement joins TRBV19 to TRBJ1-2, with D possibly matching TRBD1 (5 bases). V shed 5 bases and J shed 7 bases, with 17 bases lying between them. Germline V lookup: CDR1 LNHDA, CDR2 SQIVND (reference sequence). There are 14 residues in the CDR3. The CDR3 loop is CASSSGHALGGYTF. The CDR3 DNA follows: TGTGCCAGTAGTTCTGGACATGCCTTGGGTGGCTACACCTTC.

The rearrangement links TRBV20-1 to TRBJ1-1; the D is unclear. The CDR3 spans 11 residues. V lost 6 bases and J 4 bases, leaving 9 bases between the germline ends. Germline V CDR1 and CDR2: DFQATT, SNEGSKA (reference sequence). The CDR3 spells CSAPGITEAFF. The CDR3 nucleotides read TGCAGTGCGCCCGGAATCACTGAAGCTTTCTTT.

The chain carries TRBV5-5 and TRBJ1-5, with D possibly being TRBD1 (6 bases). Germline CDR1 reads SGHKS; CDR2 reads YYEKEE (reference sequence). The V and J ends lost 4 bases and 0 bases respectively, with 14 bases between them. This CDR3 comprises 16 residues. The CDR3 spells CASSPTRGVSNQPQHF. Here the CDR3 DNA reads TGTGCCAGCAGCCCAACCAGGGGAGTTAGCAATCAGCCCCAGCATTTT.